The 13 T cell receptor beta chains listed next were all sequenced from one sample in a study of T cell responses to AZD1222 COVID-19 vaccine. The table came from immunoSEQ multiplex PCR; TCRdb's copy has only in-frame clones and leaves some out. The sample lists some 150,000 clones, 65% to 90% occurring once. Sequenced here: peripheral blood, sampled 28 days after the second dose of the MenACWY control vaccine. These receptors all come from an adult who received the MenACWY meningococcal vaccine as a control.

The chain joins TRBV6-5 to TRBJ1-6; 7 nucleotides agree with TRBD1. The CDR3 is 15 amino acids. The V gene's germline CDR1 is MNHEY and CDR2 SVGAGI. V shed 10 bases, J shed 5 bases, and the junction held 11 bases outside the gene matches. The CDR3 DNA follows: TGTGCCACTTCAGTACCGGGACAGAATAATTCACCCCTCCACTTT. It is translated as CATSVPGQNNSPLHF.

The chain recombines TRBV7-2 with TRBJ2-1, with D perhaps given as TRBD1 or TRBD2 (7 bases each). The V end lost 5 bases, the J end lost 8 bases, and 25 bases lay between the germline ends. Germline CDR1 is SGHTA and CDR2 is FQGNSA. The CDR3 runs to 17 residues. The CDR3 loop reads CASSPQGGRGSLHEQFF. The CDR3 DNA reads as TGTGCCAGCAGCCCCCAGGGGGGGCGGGGGTCTCTCCATGAGCAGTTCTTC.

CDR3: CASRQGSETQYF. The CDR3 DNA reads as TGCGCCAGCCGACAGGGTTCCGAGACCCAGTACTTC. The chain combines TRBV23-1 with TRBJ2-5; 7 bases fit TRBD1. TRBV23-1 is marked as an open reading frame, function uncertain. This CDR3 spans 12 amino acids. Trimming at V came to 8 bases and at J to 5 bases, leaving 5 bases not matched to a gene.

The V and J genes are TRBV9 and TRBJ2-5; TRBD2 matches 7 bases. V trimming: 6 bases; J trimming: 4 bases; junction bases outside the gene matches: 9. CDR1 and CDR2 (germline): SGDLS, YYNGEE. This CDR3 contains 14 residues. In DNA form, the CDR3 reads TGTGCCAGCAAGGAGGTCGGCGGGAGAGAGACCCAGTACTTC. As protein: CASKEVGGRETQYF.

The chain recombines TRBV4-3 with TRBJ1-3; D call uncertain. V dropped 2 bases and J dropped 7 bases, with 21 bases sitting between them. The CDR3 extends over 17 amino acids. Germline CDR1 is LGHNA and CDR2 is YSLEER. DNA of the CDR3: TGCGCCAGCAGCCAACGCGCACCGGGCCTCCACTTGAACACCATATATTTT. Amino acids: CASSQRAPGLHLNTIYF.

V usage is TRBV27 and J usage is TRBJ2-7; perhaps TRBD2 as D (6 bases). This CDR3 comprises 12 residues. Trimming stripped 6 bases from V and 4 bases from J, with 10 bases between. Germline V CDR1 and CDR2: MNHEY, SMNVEV (reference sequence). Here the CDR3 reads CASRGTDYEQYV. The CDR3 coding sequence is TGTGCCAGCAGGGGGACTGATTACGAGCAGTACGTC.

This chain links TRBV11-2 with TRBJ2-7; D is unclear. The germline CDR1 and CDR2 sequences are SGHAT and FQNNGV. This CDR3 spans 14 amino acids. The V and J ends lost 1 base and 2 bases respectively, with 9 bases between them. The CDR3 sequence is CASSLAANPYEQYV. DNA for the CDR3: TGTGCCAGCAGCTTAGCGGCCAACCCCTACGAGCAGTACGTC.

The chain has TRBV5-4 and TRBJ1-5, with TRBD1 as a possible D gene (5 bases). The CDR3 consists of 16 residues. From germline, CDR1 is SGHNT and CDR2 YYREEE (reference sequence). The germline V and J ends were trimmed by 4 bases and 2 bases, with 16 bases remaining between them. CDR3 coding DNA: TGTGCCAGCAGCGGCACGGGGGTCGGACGCAATCAGCCCCAGCATTTT. Encoded protein: CASSGTGVGRNQPQHF.

Here the CDR3 reads CASSTGQGAGNTIYF. The CDR3 region has the DNA TGTGCCAGTAGTACGGGACAGGGGGCTGGAAACACCATATATTTT. The rearrangement links TRBV19 to TRBJ1-3, with 11 bases lining up with TRBD1. This CDR3 is 15 amino acids long. CDR1 is LNHDA and CDR2 is SQIVND in the germline V gene (reference sequence). V dropped 4 bases and J dropped 2; count of bases not matched to a gene: 1.

The CDR3 DNA is TGTGCCAGTAGTATAATAGGACAGGCAAATTCACCCCTCCACTTT. This codes for CASSIIGQANSPLHF. The V and J genes are TRBV19 and TRBJ1-6; 7 positions match TRBD1. This CDR3 comprises 15 residues. CDR1 LNHDA and CDR2 SQIVND come from the germline V gene (reference sequence). Trimming removed 2 bases from V and 7 bases from J; junction bases left unmatched: 5.

The chain uses TRBV6-4 and TRBJ2-3, with D perhaps TRBD1 or TRBD2 (6 bases each). The CDR3 contains 15 residues. Trimming stripped 0 bases from V and 2 bases from J, with 9 bases between. Germline V gene data show CDR1 as MRHNA and CDR2 as SNTAGT. The CDR3 DNA reads TGTGCCAGCAGTGACTCATGGGGGGCCACAGATACGCAGTATTTT. This codes for CASSDSWGATDTQYF.

As DNA, the CDR3 is TGTGCCAGCAGACCTTATCCCCGCGCGGGAGGAGGTTACAATGAGCAGTTCTTC. Translation gives CASRPYPRAGGGYNEQFF. The gene calls are TRBV28 and TRBJ2-1, with 8 bases matching TRBD2. The CDR3 has 18 residues. Germline trimming cut 6 bases from V and 4 bases from J; bases unmatched to any gene: 17. CDR1 is MDHEN, CDR2 SYDVKM, per germline.

V usage is TRBV19 and J usage is TRBJ2-2, with 12 bases matching TRBD1. V gave up 7 bases and J gave up 7 bases; unmatched junction bases: 10. Germline lookup yields CDR1 LNHDA and CDR2 SQIVND (reference sequence). CDR3 length: 16 amino acids. The CDR3 region is CASTIRDRGLGGELFF. The CDR3, as DNA: TGTGCCAGTACCATCCGGGACAGGGGGCTTGGCGGGGAGCTGTTTTTT. Complete variable domain (other parts from reference TRBV19 and TRBJ2-2): DGGITQSPKYLFRKEGQNVTLSCEQNLNHDAMYWYRQDPGQGLRLIYYSQIVNDFQKGDIAEGYSVSREKKESFPLTVTSAQKNPTAFYLCASTIRDRGLGGELFFGEGSRLTVL.